The 24 T cell receptor beta chains presented below share a single source sample, sequenced in a study of shared clonotypes between healthy human individuals. Generated by immunoSEQ multiplex PCR, the TCRdb table keeps only in-frame clones and is missing some. This table holds a few hundred thousand clones, around 97% found once. The sample consisted of naive CD4+ T cells sorted from blood. The subset: CD45RA+ positively selected. These receptors all stem from a woman under 40 in good health.

The CDR3 sequence: CASSPIWTSGSVYEQYF. The CDR3 DNA reads as TGTGCCAGCAGTCCGATTTGGACTAGCGGGAGCGTCTACGAGCAGTACTTC. This chain joins TRBV27 and TRBJ2-7, with 13 bases identical to TRBD2. Per germline, CDR1 MNHEY and CDR2 SMNVEV (reference sequence). The V and J ends lost 5 bases and 3 bases, in that order; junction bases with no gene match: 10. The CDR3 loop spans 17 amino acids.

This chain joins TRBV28 and TRBJ1-1; 7 bases agree with TRBD1. The ends lost 2 bases at V and 1 base at J; junction bases unmatched: 7. The V gene's germline CDR1 is MDHEN and CDR2 SYDVKM. The length of the CDR3 is 16 residues. DNA of the CDR3: TGTGCCAGCAGTTTAGCACAGGGGAGGACGAACACTGAAGCTTTCTTT. Translated, it gives CASSLAQGRTNTEAFF.

The chain combines TRBV6-5 with TRBJ1-1, with 7 bases matching TRBD1. Looked up from germline, CDR1 is MNHEY and CDR2 is SVGAGI. This CDR3 spans 12 amino acids. V trimming: 5 bases; J trimming: 10 bases; junction bases outside the gene matches: 7. The CDR3 reads CASSRQGFRAFF. The CDR3 bases are TGTGCCAGCAGTCGACAGGGTTTCAGAGCTTTCTTT.

This clone was counted once. The chain employs TRBV4-1 and TRBJ1-5; a weak D match, TRBD1 (6 bases). The CDR3 sequence is 18 residues long. Germline V gene data show CDR1 as MGHRA and CDR2 as YSYEKL. The V and J ends lost 4 bases and 3 bases respectively, with 22 bases between them. This CDR3 reads CASSPVFGRTEVNQPQHF. CDR3 in DNA: TGCGCCAGCAGCCCTGTGTTTGGCAGGACAGAGGTCAATCAGCCCCAGCATTTT.

The chain joins TRBV5-6 to TRBJ2-1; no clear D gene. The length of the CDR3 is 12 residues. V was trimmed by 4 bases and J by 12 bases, leaving 14 bases between them. CDR1 SGHDT and CDR2 YYEEEE come from the germline V gene. The CDR3 DNA is TGTGCCAGCAGCGGACGGACCAGAGGGCAGTTCTTC. Residues: CASSGRTRGQFF.

V gene TRBV28 combines with J gene TRBJ2-2; D gene unclear. This CDR3 has 17 amino acids. Between the trimmed V and J ends, which lost 2 bases and 2 bases, there was a span of 15 bases. Germline CDR1 and CDR2: MDHEN and SYDVKM. CDR3 DNA sequence: TGTGCCAGCAGTTTAGGTATCGGGTGGGGTAACACCGGGGAGCTGTTTTTT. Protein product: CASSLGIGWGNTGELFF. Looking up the rest from reference TRBV28 and TRBJ2-2 gives the full variable domain: DVKVTQSSRYLVKRTGEKVFLECVQDMDHENMFWYRQDPGLGLRLIYFSYDVKMKEKGDIPEGYSVSREKKERFSLILESASTNQTSMYLCASSLGIGWGNTGELFFGEGSRLTVL.

V and J are TRBV6-6 and TRBJ2-5; 10 bases fit TRBD2. The last part of the DNA fits TRBJ2-7 better; the J call may be wrong. Germline V gives CDR1 MNHNY, CDR2 SVGAGI (reference sequence). The CDR3 has 14 amino acids. The CDR3 DNA reads as TGTGCCAGCAGCCCCGGGACTAGCGCCTACGAGCAGTACTTC. Its protein is CASSPGTSAYEQYF.

This sequence joins TRBV6-1 and TRBJ2-1, with D unclear. The CDR3 is 15 residues long. Germline CDR1 and CDR2: MNHNS and SASEGT. V shed 5 bases and J shed 0 bases, with 11 bases lying between them. This chain's CDR3 is CASSLTPTSYNEQFF. DNA for the CDR3: TGTGCCAGCAGTTTGACACCTACCTCCTACAATGAGCAGTTCTTC.

The gene calls are TRBV19 and TRBJ1-1, with 10 positions matching TRBD1. Losses at the gene ends were 11 bases for V and 3 bases for J; bases not matched to a gene: 15. The germline gives CDR1 LNHDA, CDR2 SQIVND (reference sequence). The CDR3 runs to 16 residues. In DNA form, the CDR3 reads TGTGCCCGCCCGCGGGGACAGGGGACTGAACACACTGAAGCTTTCTTT. Amino acid sequence: CARPRGQGTEHTEAFF.

J is TRBJ2-2 and V is TRBV5-6, with D unclear. V lost 4 bases, J lost 11 bases, and 15 bases lay in between. Germline assignment: CDR1 SGHDT and CDR2 YYEEEE. The CDR3 spans 13 residues. The chain's CDR3 is CASSKVNGLELFF. CDR3 in DNA: TGTGCCAGCAGCAAAGTCAACGGATTAGAGCTGTTTTTT.

The chain recombines TRBV5-1 with TRBJ1-1, with a tentative D call TRBD1 (5 bases). Deletions cut 5 bases from V and 3 bases from J, with 11 bases between. The CDR3 loop spans 13 amino acids. Per germline, CDR1 SGHRS and CDR2 YFSETQ. The CDR3 is CASRKGGDTEAFF. The DNA of the CDR3 is TGCGCCAGCAGGAAAGGAGGGGACACTGAAGCTTTCTTT.

The genes are TRBV25-1 and TRBJ2-1; 12 bases match TRBD2. The germline CDR1 and CDR2 sequences are MGHDK and SYGVNS. Unmatched junction bases numbered 6, after V lost 2 bases and J lost 7 bases. CDR3 size: 16 residues. CDR3 protein: CASSEPGLAGQNEQFF. The CDR3 bases are TGTGCCAGCAGTGAACCAGGACTAGCGGGACAGAATGAGCAGTTCTTC. Supplemented by reference TRBV25-1 and TRBJ2-1, the full variable domain reads EADIYQTPRYLVIGTGKKITLECSQTMGHDKMYWYQQDPGMELHLIHYSYGVNSTEKGDLSSESTVSRIRTEHFPLTLESARPSHTSQYLCASSEPGLAGQNEQFFGPGTRLTVL.

This chain connects TRBV13 to TRBJ2-7, with 14 bases fitting TRBD2. J gave up 0 bases and V 5 bases, and 3 bases lay outside the gene matches. The length of the CDR3 is 16 residues. The germline V gene has CDR1 PRHDT and CDR2 FYEKMQ (reference sequence). The CDR3 loop reads CASSEGTSGSSYEQYF. In DNA, the CDR3 is TGTGCCAGCAGCGAAGGGACTAGCGGGAGCTCCTACGAGCAGTACTTC.

This sequence joins TRBV5-4 and TRBJ2-7; D gene uncertain. This CDR3 comprises 13 residues. Germline CDR1 is SGHNT and CDR2 is YYREEE (reference sequence). V lost 1 base and J 2 bases, leaving 7 bases between the germline ends. As DNA, the CDR3 is TGTGCCAGCAGCTTGAAAGGAACCTACGAGCAGTACTTC. Protein: CASSLKGTYEQYF.

A single count supports this clone. J is TRBJ2-1 and V is TRBV27; 9 positions match TRBD2. Germline-derived CDR1 and CDR2 are MNHEY and SMNVEV (reference sequence). The ends lost 5 bases at V and 3 bases at J; junction bases unmatched: 5. This CDR3 region has 15 residues. The CDR3 DNA follows: TGTGCCAGCAGTCCCCGACTAGCGGTCTACAATGAGCAGTTCTTC. Protein product: CASSPRLAVYNEQFF.

CDR3 nucleotide sequence: TGTGCCAGCAGTGAGGGGGACTTACGTGAGTGGCAGTTCTTC. Its protein is CASSEGDLREWQFF. The J gene is TRBJ2-1, the V gene TRBV6-1; possible D gene TRBD2, 6 bases. In germline, CDR1 is MNHNS, CDR2 SASEGT. The CDR3 sequence is 14 residues long. V lost 3 bases to trimming and J lost 12 bases, with 18 bases between them.

The chain carries TRBV13 and TRBJ2-2; D not resolved. Trimming left V 5 bases short and J 6 bases short, with 7 bases between. The CDR3 totals 12 residues. Germline V gene sequence: CDR1 PRHDT, CDR2 FYEKMQ (reference sequence). CDR3: CASSLTPGELFF. Here the CDR3 DNA reads TGTGCCAGCAGCCTTACCCCCGGGGAGCTGTTTTTT.

This chain links TRBV12-5 with TRBJ2-1; no firm D call. CDR1 LGHNT and CDR2 FRNRAP come from the germline V gene. V lost 5 bases to trimming and J lost 8 bases, with 10 bases between them. The CDR3 length is 12 residues. The CDR3: CASGPFLHEQFF. DNA for the CDR3: TGTGCTAGTGGTCCCTTTCTGCATGAGCAGTTCTTC.

The J gene is TRBJ2-7, the V gene TRBV4-2, with TRBD2 matching 10 bases. Germline CDR1 LGHNA, CDR2 YNFKEQ. Trimming took 1 base from V and 4 from J; bases not matched to a gene: 4. This CDR3 is 15 amino acids long. CDR3 coding DNA: TGTGCCAGCAGCCAAGGAGAGCGGGAGGGGTACGAGCAGTACTTC. Translation gives CASSQGEREGYEQYF.

V usage is TRBV18 and J usage is TRBJ1-5; TRBD1 matches at 8 bases. Looked up from germline, CDR1 is KGHSH and CDR2 is LQKENI. This CDR3 is built from 14 residues. With V trimmed by 2 bases and J by 9 bases, 6 bases remained unmatched. This chain's CDR3 is CASSPSDRESPQHF. The CDR3 nucleotides read TGTGCCAGCTCACCATCGGACAGGGAGTCGCCCCAGCATTTT.

This rearrangement joins TRBV6-1 to TRBJ2-1, with 7 nucleotides matching TRBD2. Germline lookup yields CDR1 MNHNS and CDR2 SASEGT. Unmatched junction bases numbered 6, after V lost 2 bases and J lost 2 bases. The CDR3 extends over 16 amino acids. CDR3 coding DNA: TGTGCCAGCAGTGAACCAGCGGGATTTCCCTACAATGAGCAGTTCTTC. Residues: CASSEPAGFPYNEQFF.

V is TRBV7-9 and J is TRBJ1-3; the D is unclear. CDR3 length equals 14 residues. Between the trimmed V and J ends, which lost 4 bases and 2 bases, there was a span of 9 bases. CDR1 and CDR2 (germline): SEHNR, FQNEAQ (reference sequence). CDR3 amino acids: CASSSEGTGNTIYF. The CDR3 bases are TGTGCCAGCAGCTCCGAGGGTACTGGAAACACCATATATTTT.

The chain is built from TRBV19 and TRBJ1-3; D remains unclear. The germline V gene has CDR1 LNHDA and CDR2 SQIVND (reference sequence). Trimming cost V 0 bases and J 5 bases, with 8 bases left between them. The CDR3 contains 14 residues. The CDR3 is CASSIDPTRNTIYF. In DNA, the CDR3 is TGTGCCAGTAGTATAGACCCCACCAGAAACACCATATATTTT.

The J gene is TRBJ1-5, the V gene TRBV27; D may be TRBD1 (6 bases). Germline V gene data show CDR1 as MNHEY and CDR2 as SMNVEV (reference sequence). V was trimmed by 8 bases and J by 6 bases, leaving 20 bases between them. This CDR3 has 15 residues. CDR3: CASSPGPQGGQPQHF. DNA of the CDR3: TGTGCCAGCTCGCCGGGACCCCAAGGGGGTCAGCCCCAGCATTTT.